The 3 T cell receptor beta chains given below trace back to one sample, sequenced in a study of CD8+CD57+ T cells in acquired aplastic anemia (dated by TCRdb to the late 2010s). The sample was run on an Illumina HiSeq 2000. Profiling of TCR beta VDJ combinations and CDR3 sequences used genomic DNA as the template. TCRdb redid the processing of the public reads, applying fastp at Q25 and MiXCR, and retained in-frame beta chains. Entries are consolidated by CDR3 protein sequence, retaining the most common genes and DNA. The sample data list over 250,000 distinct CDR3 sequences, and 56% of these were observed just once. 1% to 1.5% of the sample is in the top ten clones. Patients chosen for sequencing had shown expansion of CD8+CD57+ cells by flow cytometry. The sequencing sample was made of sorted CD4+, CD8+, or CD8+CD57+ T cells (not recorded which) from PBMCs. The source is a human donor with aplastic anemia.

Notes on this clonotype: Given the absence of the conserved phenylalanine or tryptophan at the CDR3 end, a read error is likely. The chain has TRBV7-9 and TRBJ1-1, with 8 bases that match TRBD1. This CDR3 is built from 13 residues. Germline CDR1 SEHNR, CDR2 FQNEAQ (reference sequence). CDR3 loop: CASSPRGRGEAFS. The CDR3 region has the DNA TGTGCTAGCAGCCCCAGGGGGCGAGGTGAAGCTTTCTCT.

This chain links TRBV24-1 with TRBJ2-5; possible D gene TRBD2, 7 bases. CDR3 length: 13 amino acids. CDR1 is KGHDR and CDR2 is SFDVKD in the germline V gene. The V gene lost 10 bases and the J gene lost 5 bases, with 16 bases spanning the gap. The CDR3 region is CATGTGGAETQYF. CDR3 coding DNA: TGTGCCACTGGTACGGGGGGCGCGGAGACCCAGTACTTC.

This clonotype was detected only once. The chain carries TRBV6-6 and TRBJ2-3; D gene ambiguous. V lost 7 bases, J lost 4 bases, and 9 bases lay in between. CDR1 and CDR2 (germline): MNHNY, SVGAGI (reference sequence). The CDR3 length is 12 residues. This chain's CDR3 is CASKQQPDTQYF. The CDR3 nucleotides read TGTGCCAGCAAACAGCAGCCAGATACGCAGTATTTT.